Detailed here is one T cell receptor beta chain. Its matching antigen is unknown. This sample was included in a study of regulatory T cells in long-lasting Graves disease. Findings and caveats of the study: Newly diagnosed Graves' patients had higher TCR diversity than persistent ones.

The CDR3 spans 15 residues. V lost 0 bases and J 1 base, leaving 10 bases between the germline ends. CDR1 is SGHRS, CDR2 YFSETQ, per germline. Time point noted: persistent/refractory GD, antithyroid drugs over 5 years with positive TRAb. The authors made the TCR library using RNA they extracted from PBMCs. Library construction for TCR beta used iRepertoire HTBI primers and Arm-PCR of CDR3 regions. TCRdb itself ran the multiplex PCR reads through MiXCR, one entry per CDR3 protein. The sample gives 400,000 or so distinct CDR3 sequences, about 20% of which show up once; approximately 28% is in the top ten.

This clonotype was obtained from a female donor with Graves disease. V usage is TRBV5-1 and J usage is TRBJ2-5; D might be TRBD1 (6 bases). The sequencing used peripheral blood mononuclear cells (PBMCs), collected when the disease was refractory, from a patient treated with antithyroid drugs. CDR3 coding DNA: TGCGCCAGCAGCTTGGAAGCGACAGGCCAAGAGACCCAGTACTTC. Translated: CASSLEATGQETQYF.